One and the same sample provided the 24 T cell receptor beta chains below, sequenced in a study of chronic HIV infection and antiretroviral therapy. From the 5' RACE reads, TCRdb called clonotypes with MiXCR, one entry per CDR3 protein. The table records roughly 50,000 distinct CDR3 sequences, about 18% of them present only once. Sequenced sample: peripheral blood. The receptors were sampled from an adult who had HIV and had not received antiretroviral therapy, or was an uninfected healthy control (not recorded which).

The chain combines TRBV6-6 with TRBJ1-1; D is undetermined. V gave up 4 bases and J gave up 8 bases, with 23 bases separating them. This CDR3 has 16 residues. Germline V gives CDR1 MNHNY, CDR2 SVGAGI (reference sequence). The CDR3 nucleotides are TGTGCCAGCAGTTTCTGTCCACCGACGTCAGCCTCCGAAGCTTTCTTT. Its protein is CASSFCPPTSASEAFF.

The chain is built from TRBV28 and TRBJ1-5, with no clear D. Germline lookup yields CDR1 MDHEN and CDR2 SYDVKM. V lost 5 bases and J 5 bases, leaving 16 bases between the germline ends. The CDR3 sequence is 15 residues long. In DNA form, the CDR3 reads TGTGCCAGCAGTCCCCCCGGGCCGACGGATCAGCCCCAGCATTTT. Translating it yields CASSPPGPTDQPQHF.

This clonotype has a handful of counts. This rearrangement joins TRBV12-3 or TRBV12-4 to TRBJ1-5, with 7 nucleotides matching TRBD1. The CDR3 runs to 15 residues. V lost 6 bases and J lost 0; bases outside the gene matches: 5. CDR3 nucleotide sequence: TGTGCCAGCAGGGGACAGACATATAGCAATCAGCCCCAGCATTTT. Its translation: CASRGQTYSNQPQHF.

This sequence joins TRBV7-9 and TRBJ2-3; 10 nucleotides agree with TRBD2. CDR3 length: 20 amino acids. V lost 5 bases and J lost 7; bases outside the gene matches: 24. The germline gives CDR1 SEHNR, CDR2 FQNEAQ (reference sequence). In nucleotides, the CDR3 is TGTGCCAGCAGCCGGGGGGGCCCCGGGCCTAGCGGGAGTGACACCCATACGCAGTATTTT. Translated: CASSRGGPGPSGSDTHTQYF.

The CDR3 DNA sequence: TGCAGCGTTGAAGAAGGGAACTATGGCTACACCTTC. Translation: CSVEEGNYGYTF. The chain uses TRBV29-1 and TRBJ1-2; D not certain. The CDR3 runs to 12 residues. CDR1 and CDR2 from the germline V gene are SQVTM and ANQGSEA. Trimming took 0 bases from V and 2 from J, leaving 4 bases between them.

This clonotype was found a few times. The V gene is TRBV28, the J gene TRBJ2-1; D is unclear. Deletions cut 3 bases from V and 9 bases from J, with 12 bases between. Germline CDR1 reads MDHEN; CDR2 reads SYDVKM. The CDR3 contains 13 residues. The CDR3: CASSLLVTFEQFF. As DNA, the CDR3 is TGTGCCAGCAGTTTGTTGGTTACGTTTGAGCAGTTCTTC. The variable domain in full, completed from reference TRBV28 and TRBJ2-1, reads DVKVTQSSRYLVKRTGEKVFLECVQDMDHENMFWYRQDPGLGLRLIYFSYDVKMKEKGDIPEGYSVSREKKERFSLILESASTNQTSMYLCASSLLVTFEQFFGPGTRLTVL.

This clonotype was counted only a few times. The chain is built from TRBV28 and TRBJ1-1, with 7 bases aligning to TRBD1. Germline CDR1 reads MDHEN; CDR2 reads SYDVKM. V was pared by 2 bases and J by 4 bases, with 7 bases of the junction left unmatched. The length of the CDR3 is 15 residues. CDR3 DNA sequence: TGTGCCAGCAGTTTACGACAGGGACGGACCACTGAAGCTTTCTTT. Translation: CASSLRQGRTTEAFF.

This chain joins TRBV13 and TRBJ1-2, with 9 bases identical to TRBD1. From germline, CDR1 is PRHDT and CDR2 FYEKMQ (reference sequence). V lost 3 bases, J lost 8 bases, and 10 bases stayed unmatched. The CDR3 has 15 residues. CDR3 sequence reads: CASSLLGQGQDGYTF. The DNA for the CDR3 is TGTGCCAGCAGCTTGTTAGGACAGGGGCAGGACGGCTACACCTTC.

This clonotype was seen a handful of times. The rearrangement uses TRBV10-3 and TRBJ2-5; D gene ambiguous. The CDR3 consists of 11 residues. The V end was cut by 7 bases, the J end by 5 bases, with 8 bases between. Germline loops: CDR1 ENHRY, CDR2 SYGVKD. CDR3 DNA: TGTGCCATCACTCTGAGGGAGACCCAGTACTTC. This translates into CAITLRETQYF.

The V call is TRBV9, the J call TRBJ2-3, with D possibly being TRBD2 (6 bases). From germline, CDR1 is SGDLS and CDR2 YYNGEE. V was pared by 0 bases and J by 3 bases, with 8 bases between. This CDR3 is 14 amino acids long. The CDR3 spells CASSVAAGTDTQYF. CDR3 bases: TGTGCCAGCAGCGTAGCGGCGGGAACAGATACGCAGTATTTT.

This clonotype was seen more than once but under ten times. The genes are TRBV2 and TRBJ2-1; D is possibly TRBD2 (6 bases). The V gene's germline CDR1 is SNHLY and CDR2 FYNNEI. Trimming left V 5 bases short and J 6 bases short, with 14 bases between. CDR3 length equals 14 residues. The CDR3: CASSRGLSSNEQFF. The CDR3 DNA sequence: TGTGCCAGCAGTAGGGGACTCTCTTCCAATGAGCAGTTCTTC.

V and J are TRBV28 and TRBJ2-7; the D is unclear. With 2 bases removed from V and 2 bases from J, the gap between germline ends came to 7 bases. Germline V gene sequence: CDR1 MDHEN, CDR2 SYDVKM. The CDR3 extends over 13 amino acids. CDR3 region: CASSLPITYEQYF. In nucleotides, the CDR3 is TGTGCCAGCAGTTTACCCATAACCTACGAGCAGTACTTC.

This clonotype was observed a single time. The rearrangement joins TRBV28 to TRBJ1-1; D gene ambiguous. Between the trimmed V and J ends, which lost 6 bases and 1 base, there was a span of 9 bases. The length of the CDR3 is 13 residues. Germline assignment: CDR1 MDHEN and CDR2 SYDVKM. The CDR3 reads CASSHGRNTEAFF. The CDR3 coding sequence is TGTGCCAGCAGCCATGGACGGAACACTGAAGCTTTCTTT.

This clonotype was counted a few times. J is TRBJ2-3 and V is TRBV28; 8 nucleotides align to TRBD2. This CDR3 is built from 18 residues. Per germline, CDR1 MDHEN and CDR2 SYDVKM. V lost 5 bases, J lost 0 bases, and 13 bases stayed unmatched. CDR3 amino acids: CASSPFLSGRSSTDTQYF. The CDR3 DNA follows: TGTGCCAGCAGTCCCTTTTTAAGCGGGAGATCTAGCACAGATACGCAGTATTTT.

The CDR3 is CASSPRISGGCQPQHF. Here the CDR3 DNA reads TGTGCCAGCAGCCCGCGTATTTCGGGGGGCTGCCAGCCCCAGCATTTT. J is TRBJ1-5 and V is TRBV28; D may be TRBD1 (6 bases). CDR1 and CDR2 from the germline V gene are MDHEN and SYDVKM. Trimming stripped 6 bases from V and 7 bases from J, with 22 bases between. CDR3 size: 16 residues.

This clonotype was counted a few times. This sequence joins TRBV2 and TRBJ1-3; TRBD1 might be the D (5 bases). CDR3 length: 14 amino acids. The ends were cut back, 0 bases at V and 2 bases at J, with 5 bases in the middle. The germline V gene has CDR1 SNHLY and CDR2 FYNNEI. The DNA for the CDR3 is TGTGCCAGCAGTGAAGCGGGGGCTGGAAACACCATATATTTT. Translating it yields CASSEAGAGNTIYF.

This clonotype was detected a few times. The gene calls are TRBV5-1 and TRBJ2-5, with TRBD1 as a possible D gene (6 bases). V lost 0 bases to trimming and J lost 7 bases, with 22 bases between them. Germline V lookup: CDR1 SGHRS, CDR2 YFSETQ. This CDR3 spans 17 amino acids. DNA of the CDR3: TGCGCCAGCAGCTTGGAGGGTCAGGGGTTAGGGACCGGGACCCAGTACTTC. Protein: CASSLEGQGLGTGTQYF.

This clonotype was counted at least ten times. The CDR3 region has the DNA TGTGCCAGCAGCTTAGATCGAGGGGTCGAGCAGTACTTC. Its protein product is CASSLDRGVEQYF. The gene calls are TRBV11-2 and TRBJ2-7; D tentatively fits TRBD1 or TRBD2 (5 bases each). V dropped 0 bases and J dropped 6 bases, with 9 bases sitting between them. This CDR3 comprises 13 residues. Looked up from germline, CDR1 is SGHAT and CDR2 is FQNNGV.

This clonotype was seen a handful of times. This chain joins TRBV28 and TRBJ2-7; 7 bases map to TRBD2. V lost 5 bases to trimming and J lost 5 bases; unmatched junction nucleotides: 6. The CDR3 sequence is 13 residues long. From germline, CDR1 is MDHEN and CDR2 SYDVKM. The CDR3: CASSEAGRDEQYF. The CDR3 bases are TGTGCCAGCAGTGAAGCAGGGAGGGACGAGCAGTACTTC.

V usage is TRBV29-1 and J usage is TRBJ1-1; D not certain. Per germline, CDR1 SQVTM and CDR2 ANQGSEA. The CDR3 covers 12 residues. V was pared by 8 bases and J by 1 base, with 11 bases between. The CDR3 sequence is CSTKRGNTEAFF. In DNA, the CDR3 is TGCAGCACAAAACGGGGGAACACTGAAGCTTTCTTT. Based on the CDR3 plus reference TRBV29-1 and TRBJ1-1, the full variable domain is SAVISQKPSRDICQRGTSLTIQCQVDSQVTMMFWYRQQPGQSLTLIATANQGSEATYESGFVIDKFPISRPNLTFSTLTVSNMSPEDSSIYLCSTKRGNTEAFFGQGTRLTVV.

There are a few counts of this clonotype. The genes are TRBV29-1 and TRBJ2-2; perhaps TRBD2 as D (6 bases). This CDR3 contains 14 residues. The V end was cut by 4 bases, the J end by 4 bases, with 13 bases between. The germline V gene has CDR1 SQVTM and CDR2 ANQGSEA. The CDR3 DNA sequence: TGCAGCGTTGTGGAGGGAGGTGCCACCGGGGAGCTGTTTTTT. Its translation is CSVVEGGATGELFF.

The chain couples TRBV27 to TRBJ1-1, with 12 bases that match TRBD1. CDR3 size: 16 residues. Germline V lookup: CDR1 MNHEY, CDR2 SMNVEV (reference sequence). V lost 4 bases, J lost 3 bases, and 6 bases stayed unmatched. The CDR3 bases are TGTGCCAGCAGTTCACCGGGGACAGGGGGCTACACTGAAGCTTTCTTT. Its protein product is CASSSPGTGGYTEAFF.

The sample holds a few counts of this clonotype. In DNA form, the CDR3 reads TGCGCCAGCAGCTTGGCCGGAATTGAGTACGAGCAGTACTTC. It specifies CASSLAGIEYEQYF. This sequence joins TRBV5-1 and TRBJ2-7; D gene ambiguous. Germline CDR1 and CDR2: SGHRS and YFSETQ. Between the trimmed V and J ends, which lost 0 bases and 4 bases, there was a span of 11 bases. This CDR3 is built from 14 residues.

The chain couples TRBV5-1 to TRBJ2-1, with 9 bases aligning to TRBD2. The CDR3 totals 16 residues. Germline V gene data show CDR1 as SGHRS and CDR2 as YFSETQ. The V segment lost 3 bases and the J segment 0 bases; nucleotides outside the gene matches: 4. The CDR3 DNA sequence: TGCGCCAGCAGCTACTCTAGCGGGGCCTCCTACAATGAGCAGTTCTTC. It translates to CASSYSSGASYNEQFF.